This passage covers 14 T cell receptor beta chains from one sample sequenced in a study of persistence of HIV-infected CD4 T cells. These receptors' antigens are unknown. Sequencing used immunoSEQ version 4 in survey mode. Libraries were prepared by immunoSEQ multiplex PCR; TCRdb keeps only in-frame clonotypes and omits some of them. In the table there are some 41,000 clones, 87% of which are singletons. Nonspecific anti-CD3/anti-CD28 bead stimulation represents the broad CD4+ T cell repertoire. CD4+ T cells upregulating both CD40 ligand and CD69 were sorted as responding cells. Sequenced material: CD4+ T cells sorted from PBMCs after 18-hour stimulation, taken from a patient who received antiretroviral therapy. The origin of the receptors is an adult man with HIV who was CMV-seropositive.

The CDR3 spells CASKYGETQYF. The CDR3 region has the DNA TGTGCCAGCAAATATGGGGAGACCCAGTACTTC. The V call is TRBV2, the J call TRBJ2-5; D is uncertain. Germline assignment: CDR1 SNHLY and CDR2 FYNNEI. Trimming pared 7 bases from V and 5 bases from J, leaving 8 bases between. The CDR3 extends over 11 amino acids.

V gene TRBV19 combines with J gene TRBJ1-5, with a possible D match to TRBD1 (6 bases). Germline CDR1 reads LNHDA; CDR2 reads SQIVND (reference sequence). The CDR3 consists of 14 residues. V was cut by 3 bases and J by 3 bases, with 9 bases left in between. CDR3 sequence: CASSIGGPNQPQHF. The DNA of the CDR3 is TGTGCCAGTAGTATCGGGGGGCCCAATCAGCCCCAGCATTTT.

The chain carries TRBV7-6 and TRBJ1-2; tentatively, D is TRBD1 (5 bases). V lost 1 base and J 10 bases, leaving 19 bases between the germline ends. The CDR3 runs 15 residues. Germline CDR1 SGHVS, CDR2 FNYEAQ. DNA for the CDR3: TGTGCCAGCAGCTTAGGGCAGGGTTCCATGGACGTCTACACCTTC. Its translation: CASSLGQGSMDVYTF.

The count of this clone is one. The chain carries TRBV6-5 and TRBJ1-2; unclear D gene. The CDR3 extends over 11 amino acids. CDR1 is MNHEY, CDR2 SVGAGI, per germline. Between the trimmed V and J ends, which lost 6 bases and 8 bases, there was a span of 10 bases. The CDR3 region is CASSATYGYTF. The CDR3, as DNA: TGTGCCAGCAGCGCAACATACGGCTACACCTTC.

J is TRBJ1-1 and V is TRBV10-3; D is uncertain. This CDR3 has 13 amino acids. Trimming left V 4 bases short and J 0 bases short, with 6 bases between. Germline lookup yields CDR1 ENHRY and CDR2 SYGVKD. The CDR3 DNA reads TGTGCCATCAGTGGAGTCATGAACACTGAAGCTTTCTTT. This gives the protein CAISGVMNTEAFF.

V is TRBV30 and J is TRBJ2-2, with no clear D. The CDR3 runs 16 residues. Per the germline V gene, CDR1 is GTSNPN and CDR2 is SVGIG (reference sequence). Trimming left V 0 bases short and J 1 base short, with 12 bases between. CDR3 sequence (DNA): TGTGCCTGGAGTGTACGGGTTAGCTTGAACACCGGGGAGCTGTTTTTT. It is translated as CAWSVRVSLNTGELFF.

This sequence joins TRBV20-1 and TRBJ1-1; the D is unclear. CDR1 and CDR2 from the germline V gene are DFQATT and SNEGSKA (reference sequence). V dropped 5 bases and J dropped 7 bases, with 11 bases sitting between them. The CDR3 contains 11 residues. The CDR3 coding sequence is TGCAGTGCTCTACGGGGAGTTGAAGCTTTCTTT. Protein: CSALRGVEAFF.

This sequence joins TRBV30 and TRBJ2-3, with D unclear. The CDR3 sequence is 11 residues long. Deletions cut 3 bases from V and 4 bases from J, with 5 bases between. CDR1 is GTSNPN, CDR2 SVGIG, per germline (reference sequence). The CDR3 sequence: CAWRLSDTQYF. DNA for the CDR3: TGTGCCTGGAGATTGTCAGATACGCAGTATTTT.

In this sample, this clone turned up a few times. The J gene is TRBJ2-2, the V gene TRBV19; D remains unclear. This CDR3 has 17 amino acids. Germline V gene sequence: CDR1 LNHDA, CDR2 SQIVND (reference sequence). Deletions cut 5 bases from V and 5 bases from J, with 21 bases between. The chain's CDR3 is CASSEHKGSLRTGELFF. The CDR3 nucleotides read TGTGCCAGTAGTGAACATAAGGGTTCTCTTAGGACCGGGGAGCTGTTTTTT.

The CDR3 nucleotides read TGTGCCAGCTCACCCCAGGGGCTGAACACTGAAGCTTTCTTT. Its protein is CASSPQGLNTEAFF. The genes are TRBV18 and TRBJ1-1; tentatively, D is TRBD1 (6 bases). The CDR3 has 14 amino acids. CDR1 KGHSH and CDR2 LQKENI come from the germline V gene. V gave up 3 bases and J gave up 0 bases, with 8 bases separating them.

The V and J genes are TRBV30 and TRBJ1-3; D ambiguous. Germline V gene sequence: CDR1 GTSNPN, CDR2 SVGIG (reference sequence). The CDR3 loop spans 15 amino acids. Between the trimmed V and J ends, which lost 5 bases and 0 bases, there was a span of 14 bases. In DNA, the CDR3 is TGTGCCTGGGAAGGGCATGCCAACTCTGGAAACACCATATATTTT. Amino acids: CAWEGHANSGNTIYF. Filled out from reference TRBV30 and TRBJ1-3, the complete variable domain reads SQTIHQWPATLVQPVGSPLSLECTVEGTSNPNLYWYRQAAGRGLQLLFYSVGIGQISSEVPQNLSASRPQDRQFILSSKKLLLSDSGFYLCAWEGHANSGNTIYFGEGSWLTVV.

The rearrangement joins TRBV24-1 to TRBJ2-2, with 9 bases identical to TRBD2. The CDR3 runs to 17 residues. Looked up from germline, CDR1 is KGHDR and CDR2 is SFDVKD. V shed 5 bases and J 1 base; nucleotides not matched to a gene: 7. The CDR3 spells CATSGNSGSVNTGELFF. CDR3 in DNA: TGTGCCACCAGTGGGAATAGCGGGAGTGTGAACACCGGGGAGCTGTTTTTT.

The CDR3 region is CASRSINQPQHF. The CDR3, as DNA: TGTGCCAGTAGGTCAATTAATCAGCCCCAGCATTTT. V and J are TRBV19 and TRBJ1-5; no firm D call. V was pared by 6 bases and J by 4 bases, with 7 bases between. The CDR3 spans 12 residues. The V gene's germline CDR1 is LNHDA and CDR2 SQIVND (reference sequence).

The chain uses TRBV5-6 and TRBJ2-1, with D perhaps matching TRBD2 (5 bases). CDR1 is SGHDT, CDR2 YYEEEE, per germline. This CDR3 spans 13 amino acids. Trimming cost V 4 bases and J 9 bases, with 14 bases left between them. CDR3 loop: CASSTDQAGEQFF. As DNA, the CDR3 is TGTGCCAGCAGCACGGACCAGGCGGGTGAGCAGTTCTTC.